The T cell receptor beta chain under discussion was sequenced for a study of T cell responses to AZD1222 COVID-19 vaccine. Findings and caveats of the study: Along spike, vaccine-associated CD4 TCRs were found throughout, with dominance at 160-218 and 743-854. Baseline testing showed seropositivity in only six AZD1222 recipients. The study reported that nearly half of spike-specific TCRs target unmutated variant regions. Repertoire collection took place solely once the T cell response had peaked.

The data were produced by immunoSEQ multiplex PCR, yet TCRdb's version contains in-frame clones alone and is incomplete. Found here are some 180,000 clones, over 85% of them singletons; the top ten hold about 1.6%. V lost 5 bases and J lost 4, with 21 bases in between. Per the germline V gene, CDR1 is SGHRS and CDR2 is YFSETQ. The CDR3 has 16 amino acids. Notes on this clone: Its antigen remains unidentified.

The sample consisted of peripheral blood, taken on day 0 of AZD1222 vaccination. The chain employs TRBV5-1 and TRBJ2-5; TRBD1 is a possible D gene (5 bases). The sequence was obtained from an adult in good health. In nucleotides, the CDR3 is TGCGCCAGCAGTAACGGGCACAATTCAAGGGGAGAGACCCAGTACTTC. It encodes CASSNGHNSRGETQYF.